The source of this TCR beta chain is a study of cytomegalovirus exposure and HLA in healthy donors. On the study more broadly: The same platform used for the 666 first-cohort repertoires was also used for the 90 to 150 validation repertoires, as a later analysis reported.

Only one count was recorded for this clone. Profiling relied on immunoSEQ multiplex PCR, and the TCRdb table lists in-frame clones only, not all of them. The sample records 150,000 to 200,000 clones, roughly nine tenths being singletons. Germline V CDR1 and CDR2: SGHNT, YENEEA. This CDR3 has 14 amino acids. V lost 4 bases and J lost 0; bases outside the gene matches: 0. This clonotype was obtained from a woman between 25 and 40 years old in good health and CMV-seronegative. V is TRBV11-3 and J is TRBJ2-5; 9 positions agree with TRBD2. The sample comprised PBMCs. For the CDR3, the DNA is TGTGCCAGCAGCTGGACTAGCGACCAAGAGACCCAGTACTTC. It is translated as CASSWTSDQETQYF.